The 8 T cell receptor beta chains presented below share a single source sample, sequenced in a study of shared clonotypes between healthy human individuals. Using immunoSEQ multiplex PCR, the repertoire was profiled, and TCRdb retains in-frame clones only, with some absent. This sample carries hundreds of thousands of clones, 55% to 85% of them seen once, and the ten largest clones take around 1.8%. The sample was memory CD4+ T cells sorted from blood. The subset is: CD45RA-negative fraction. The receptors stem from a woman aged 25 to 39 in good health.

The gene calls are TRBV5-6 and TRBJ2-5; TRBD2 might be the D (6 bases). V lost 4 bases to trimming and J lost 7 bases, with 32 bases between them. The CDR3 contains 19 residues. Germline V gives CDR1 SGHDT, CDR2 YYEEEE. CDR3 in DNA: TGTGCCAGCAGCCGGATCGAAGGAGGGGTGGGAGCGGTATTCCCGACCCAGTACTTC. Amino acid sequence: CASSRIEGGVGAVFPTQYF.

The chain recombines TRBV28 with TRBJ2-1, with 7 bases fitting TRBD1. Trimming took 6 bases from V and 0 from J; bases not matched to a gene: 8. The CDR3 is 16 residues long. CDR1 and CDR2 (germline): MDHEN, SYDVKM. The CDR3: CASRPQTGRSYNEQFF. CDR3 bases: TGTGCCAGCAGGCCCCAGACAGGGCGCTCCTACAATGAGCAGTTCTTC.

The CDR3, as DNA: TGTGCCAGCAGTTTCCCTGGACAGGGGATCACCGGGGAGCTGTTTTTT. This sequence encodes CASSFPGQGITGELFF. V usage is TRBV28 and J usage is TRBJ2-2; 9 nucleotides align to TRBD1. This CDR3 is 16 amino acids long. V was pared by 3 bases and J by 4 bases, with 6 bases of the junction left unmatched. CDR1 and CDR2 (germline): MDHEN, SYDVKM.

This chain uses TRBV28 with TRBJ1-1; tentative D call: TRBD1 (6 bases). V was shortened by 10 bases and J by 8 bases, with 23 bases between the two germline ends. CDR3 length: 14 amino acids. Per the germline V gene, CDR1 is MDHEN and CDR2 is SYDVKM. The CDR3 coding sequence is TGTGCCACCTTATTACTTTACAGGGTGGCAGAAGCTTTCTTT. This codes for CATLLLYRVAEAFF.

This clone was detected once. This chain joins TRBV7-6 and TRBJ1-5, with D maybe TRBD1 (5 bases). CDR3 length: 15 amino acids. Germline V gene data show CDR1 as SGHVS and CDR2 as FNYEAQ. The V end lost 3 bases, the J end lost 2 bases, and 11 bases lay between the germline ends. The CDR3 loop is CASSLGEVGNQPQHF. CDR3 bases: TGTGCCAGCAGCTTGGGGGAAGTTGGCAATCAGCCCCAGCATTTT.

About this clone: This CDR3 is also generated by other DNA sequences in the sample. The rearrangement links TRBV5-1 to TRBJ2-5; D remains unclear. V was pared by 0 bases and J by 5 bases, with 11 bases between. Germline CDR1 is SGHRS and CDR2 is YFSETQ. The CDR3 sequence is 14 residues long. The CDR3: CASSLGRQAETQYF. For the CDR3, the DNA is TGCGCCAGCAGCTTGGGTCGCCAAGCCGAGACCCAGTACTTC.

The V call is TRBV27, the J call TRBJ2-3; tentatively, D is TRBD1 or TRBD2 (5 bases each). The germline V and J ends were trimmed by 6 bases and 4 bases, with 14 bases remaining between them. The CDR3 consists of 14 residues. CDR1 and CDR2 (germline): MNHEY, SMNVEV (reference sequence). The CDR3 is CASRPGRIADTQYF. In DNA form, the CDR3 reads TGTGCCAGCAGACCGGGACGGATCGCAGATACGCAGTATTTT.

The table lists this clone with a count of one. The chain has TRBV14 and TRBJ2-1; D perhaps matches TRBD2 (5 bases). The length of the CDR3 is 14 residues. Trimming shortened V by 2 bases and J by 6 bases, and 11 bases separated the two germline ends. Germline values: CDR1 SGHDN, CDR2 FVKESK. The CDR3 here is CASSQQLVGNEQFF. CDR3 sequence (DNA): TGTGCCAGCAGCCAACAACTAGTAGGCAATGAGCAGTTCTTC.